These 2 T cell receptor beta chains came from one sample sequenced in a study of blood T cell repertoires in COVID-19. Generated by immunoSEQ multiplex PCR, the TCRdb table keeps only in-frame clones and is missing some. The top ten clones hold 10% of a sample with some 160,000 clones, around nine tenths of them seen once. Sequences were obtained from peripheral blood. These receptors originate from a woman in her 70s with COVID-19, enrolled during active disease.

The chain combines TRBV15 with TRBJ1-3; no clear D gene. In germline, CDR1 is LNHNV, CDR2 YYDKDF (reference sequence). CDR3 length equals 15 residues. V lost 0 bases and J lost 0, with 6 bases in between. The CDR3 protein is CATSRDSGSGNTIYF. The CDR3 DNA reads TGTGCCACCAGCAGAGATTCCGGCTCTGGAAACACCATATATTTT.

CDR3 nucleotides: TGTGCCAGTAGTCGCGACAGGATAAGGTACTTC. Protein: CASSRDRIRYF. This chain joins TRBV19 and TRBJ2-7; a weak D match, TRBD1 (6 bases). CDR1 is LNHDA and CDR2 is SQIVND in the germline V gene (reference sequence). V gave up 5 bases and J gave up 12 bases, with 14 bases separating them. This CDR3 is 11 amino acids long.